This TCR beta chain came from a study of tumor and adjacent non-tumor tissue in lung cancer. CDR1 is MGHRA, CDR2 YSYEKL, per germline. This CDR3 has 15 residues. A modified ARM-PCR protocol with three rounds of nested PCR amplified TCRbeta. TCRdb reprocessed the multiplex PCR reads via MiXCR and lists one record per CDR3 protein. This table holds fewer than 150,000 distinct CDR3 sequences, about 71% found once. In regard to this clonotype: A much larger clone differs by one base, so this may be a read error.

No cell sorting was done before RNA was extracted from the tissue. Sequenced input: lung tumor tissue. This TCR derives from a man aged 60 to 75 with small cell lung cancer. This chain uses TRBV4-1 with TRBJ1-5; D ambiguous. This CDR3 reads CASSQVGLRNQSQHF. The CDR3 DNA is TGCGCCAGCAGCCAAGTTGGGCTGAGGAATCAGTCCCAGCATTTT.